This T cell receptor beta chain derives from a study of T cells in Graves' hyperthyroidism and ophthalmopathy. Germline CDR1 is ENHRY and CDR2 is SYGVKD. The CDR3 has 14 residues. Deletions cut 6 bases from V and 2 bases from J, with 13 bases between. RNA transcripts provided the source from which TCR beta CDR3 regions were amplified. First-round RT-PCR with HTBI primers amplified the TCR CDR3 region. Each CDR3 protein is one row after TCRdb ran MiXCR on the multiplex PCR reads. The sample has some 440,000 distinct CDR3 sequences; approximately 14% are singletons. Study-wide results and limits: Among clonotypes expanded in thyroid above 0.001, most were also found in blood.

Regarding this clonotype: Its antigen is currently unknown.

Participants, patients aged 18 to 65, had newly diagnosed hyperthyroidism with a duration under 2 months. Exclusion criteria comprised uncontrolled infection, other autoimmune disease, pregnancy or lactation. This sample holds PBMCs from roughly 10 ml fresh peripheral blood. This sequence originates from a woman aged 18-29 years with Graves' hyperthyroidism. Sequencing used blood. The chain recombines TRBV10-3 with TRBJ1-2, with TRBD1 as a possible D gene (6 bases). CDR3 coding DNA: TGTGCCATCAGGAGGGGGGGGCCAAACTATGGCTACACCTTC. Translation gives CAIRRGGPNYGYTF.